One sample yielded the 11 T cell receptor beta chains listed below, sequenced in a study of blood T cells in healthy people across ages. Alongside a J-beta primer mix, a sample-barcoded 5' primer served in a second PCR lasting 7 to 11 cycles. One entry per CDR3 protein results from TCRdb running MiXCR on the 5' RACE reads. The profile shows approximately 810,000 distinct CDR3 sequences, roughly 35% of them singletons. The specimen was blood. Receptor source: a man younger than 30 in good health.

V gene TRBV28 combines with J gene TRBJ2-1; perhaps TRBD2 as D (6 bases). Germline assignment: CDR1 MDHEN and CDR2 SYDVKM. The CDR3 spans 13 residues. Trimming cost V 5 bases and J 6 bases, with 11 bases left between them. The DNA for the CDR3 is TGTGCCAGCAGTGAACGGGGGATCAATGAGCAGTTCTTC. This codes for CASSERGINEQFF.

A remark on this clonotype: At one of its ends the junction is not consistent with the germline gene, which may arise from a read error. The chain couples TRBV7-8 to TRBJ1-4; no reliable D call. Per the germline V gene, CDR1 is SGHVS and CDR2 is FQNEAQ. CDR3 length equals 14 residues. CDR3 protein: CASSSSDRNEKLFF. CDR3 nucleotide sequence: TGTGCCAGCAGCTCGTCAGACCGTAATGAAAAGCTGTTTTTT.

In its sample, this clonotype was seen many times. The V call is TRBV27, the J call TRBJ1-2, with 8 positions matching TRBD1. The CDR3 covers 15 residues. Germline values: CDR1 MNHEY, CDR2 SMNVEV (reference sequence). V shed 5 bases, J shed 2 bases, and the junction held 7 bases outside the gene matches. The CDR3 nucleotides read TGTGCCAGCAGTCCTCGACAGGGGCCGAACTATGGCTACACCTTC. It is translated as CASSPRQGPNYGYTF.

This clonotype was seen more than once but under ten times. The rearrangement uses TRBV27 and TRBJ2-3, with D maybe TRBD2 (6 bases). With 3 bases removed from V and 3 bases from J, the gap between germline ends came to 13 bases. From germline, CDR1 is MNHEY and CDR2 SMNVEV (reference sequence). The CDR3 contains 15 residues. The CDR3: CASSFGGDLTDTQYF. The CDR3 coding sequence is TGTGCCAGCAGTTTCGGAGGGGACCTAACAGATACGCAGTATTTT.

V is TRBV12-3 or TRBV12-4 and J is TRBJ1-6, with D tentatively TRBD1 (5 bases). This CDR3 has 14 amino acids. V lost 7 bases to trimming and J lost 8 bases, with 15 bases between them. The CDR3 protein is CASTQGAQDSPLHF. The CDR3 bases are TGTGCCAGCACCCAGGGAGCTCAGGATTCACCCCTCCACTTT.

The V call is TRBV4-2, the J call TRBJ2-2; no reliable D call. V lost 0 bases and J lost 3, with 8 bases in between. This CDR3 is built from 15 residues. The germline gives CDR1 LGHNA, CDR2 YNFKEQ. CDR3 sequence reads: CASSQDGRDTGELFF. The CDR3, as DNA: TGTGCCAGCAGCCAAGACGGACGAGACACCGGGGAGCTGTTTTTT.

The sample holds many counts of this clonotype. The chain joins TRBV15 to TRBJ2-7; D possibly corresponds to TRBD1 (5 bases). This CDR3 region has 17 residues. Trimming removed 0 bases at V and 4 bases at J, with 19 bases between. From germline, CDR1 is LNHNV and CDR2 YYDKDF (reference sequence). CDR3 sequence: CATSRDDGAEVRYEQYF. DNA for the CDR3: TGTGCCACCAGCAGAGATGATGGGGCAGAGGTCCGTTACGAGCAGTACTTC.

In its sample, this clonotype was seen many times. CDR3: CASSPPSSGGYNEQFF. As DNA, the CDR3 is TGCGCCAGCAGCCCCCCGTCGAGCGGGGGTTACAATGAGCAGTTCTTC. The chain is built from TRBV5-1 and TRBJ2-1; 8 nucleotides agree with TRBD2. V shed 4 bases and J 4 bases; nucleotides not matched to a gene: 10. CDR1 is SGHRS and CDR2 is YFSETQ in the germline V gene. This CDR3 is built from 16 residues.

Only a few counts were recorded for this clonotype. This chain joins TRBV20-1 and TRBJ2-5; D gene ambiguous. The CDR3 runs 10 residues. V was trimmed by 6 bases and J by 7 bases, leaving 9 bases between them. From germline, CDR1 is DFQATT and CDR2 SNEGSKA (reference sequence). The CDR3 nucleotides are TGCAGTGCCGTATCGGGGACCCAGTACTTC. As protein: CSAVSGTQYF.

CDR3 nucleotide sequence: TGCAGTGCTAAGGATTACAATGAGCAGTTCTTC. Protein sequence: CSAKDYNEQFF. The chain recombines TRBV20-1 with TRBJ2-1; D remains unclear. The V end lost 4 bases, the J end lost 4 bases, and 5 bases lay between the germline ends. The CDR3 loop spans 11 amino acids. CDR1 and CDR2 from the germline V gene are DFQATT and SNEGSKA (reference sequence).

This clonotype was observed a few times. The genes are TRBV14 and TRBJ2-1; D possibly corresponds to TRBD1 (5 bases). The CDR3 covers 11 residues. Germline CDR1 and CDR2: SGHDN and FVKESK. Trimming cost V 2 bases and J 12 bases, with 8 bases left between them. CDR3 DNA: TGTGCCAGCAGCCAACAGGGCGGGCAGTTCTTC. This codes for CASSQQGGQFF. The full variable domain, in which reference TRBV14 and TRBJ2-1 provide the parts outside the CDR3, is EAGVTQFPSHSVIEKGQTVTLRCDPISGHDNLYWYRRVMGKEIKFLLHFVKESKQDESGMPNNRFLAERTGGTYSTLKVQPAELEDSGVYFCASSQQGGQFFGPGTRLTVL.